The clone carrying this T cell receptor beta chain was seen a handful of times. Its matching antigen is unknown. TCRdb re-derived calls from the 5' RACE reads in MiXCR, one entry per CDR3 protein. The top ten clones hold under 30% of a sample with 150,000 to 200,000 distinct CDR3 sequences, 20% to 25% of them seen once. The source of the sample is a study of T-cell memory formation after mild COVID-19. Findings and limits, study-wide: Some clones that responded were present in memory (sampled pre-infection), which suggests cross-reactive memory joined. The authors did not confirm SARS-CoV-2 specificity of second-wave clones peaking day 37. Later expanders leaned CD4+, whereas day 15 to 85 contracting clones were balanced CD4/CD8.

The TCR sequence derives from an adult woman who had mild COVID-19 (a few samples of this study predate the infection). Cell type and time point are not known. The sequenced sample was PBMCs or a T cell subset sorted from them (not recorded which).

Written as DNA, the CDR3 is TGTGCCAGCAGCCCCAGCGTAGCGGGATACACAGATACGCAGTATTTT. This encodes CASSPSVAGYTDTQYF. The chain combines TRBV6-5 with TRBJ2-3, with 8 bases lining up with TRBD2. V shed 6 bases, J shed 2 bases, and the junction held 10 bases outside the gene matches. The CDR3 loop spans 16 amino acids. CDR1 and CDR2 (germline): MNHEY, SVGAGI.